This T cell receptor (beta chain) derives from a study of cytotoxic CD8 clonotypes in ibrutinib-treated CLL (dated by TCRdb to the early 2020s). A note on the overall study: The cohort was composed of 11 relapsed/refractory and about 16 treatment-naive patients; IGHV unmutated status was identified in some 17 patients. Partial responses were observed in approximately 24 patients and complete responses in 2; after a median follow-up of around 68 months, remission was maintained in approximately 15 patients and progression was observed in about twelve. Samples at response were collected after a median of about twelve months of treatment, with a range of about 6 to 40 months. Samples averaged approximately 240,000 productive templates and approximately 100,000 productive rearrangements. Of the 70 to 90 people in the trial, around 26 had longitudinal samples available. Cryopreserved peripheral blood mononuclear cells were collected before treatment, at response, and at either disease progression or sustained remission. Patients were still on ibrutinib when every remission and progressive disease sample was collected.

A MiSeq instrument was used for deep resolution sequencing, which targeted depths ranging from 1 in 1 million up to 1 in 200,000 T cells, with coverage averaging 10x for each clonotype. The immunoSEQ hsTCRB Kit was used to generate TCR beta libraries. Concerning the study's data processing: ImmunoSEQ Data Assistant and ImmunoSEQ Analyzer were used for data analysis, and V, D and J genes were assigned according to IMGT definitions. Clonality was computed as one minus normalized Shannon entropy of productive rearrangement frequencies, ranging from 0 to 1. Only overrepresented clonotypes making up at least 0.05% of the repertoire of each patient were included in the public clonotype analysis. Fewer than 15 age-matched healthy donor repertoires from immuneACCESS served as clonality controls. Sourced from immuneACCESS, this table was stored by TCRdb with only in-frame sequences that have V and J called. A share of the clones is absent; for the studies checked, an unresolved V gene accounts for under half, and the remainder has no known explanation. V, J and clone size are taken as reported in that table, and D and trimming were inferred from the DNA itself. For this sample the table gives roughly 180,000 clones, of which around 70% were detected only once. The ten biggest clones cover about an eighth of the sample.

The intended sense of this specimen's time point label: less than 30 months on ibrutinib. For TCR beta library preparation, about 2.2 micrograms of genomic DNA were extracted from the cryopreserved PBMCs. Longitudinal blood samples from CLL patients receiving ibrutinib monotherapy were subjected to high-throughput TCR beta sequencing. The patients took part in an open-label, single-center phase 2 trial of ibrutinib monotherapy. Overall study results and their limits: Baseline clonality exceeded that of age-matched healthy donors and correlated strongly with circulating CD8+ T-cell counts. Clonality rose at ibrutinib response, remained stable during sustained remission, and dropped back toward baseline at progression. Lymph node repertoires were not examined, and the timing of sampling was not matched between patients in sustained remission and those whose disease progressed. Public clonotypes were rare and either contracted or stayed stable during treatment, and the rise in clonality at ibrutinib response reflected the expansion of private clonotypes.

Cut back by 5 bases and 4 bases, the V and J ends lie 21 bases apart. CDR1 and CDR2 are drawn from the germline V gene: SGHVS, FQNEAQ. Taken from cysteine to phenylalanine, the CDR3 has 17 residues. Only CDR3 DNA is held: 51 bases, read in frame from base 1. As regards this clone: No antigen is known for it. Base qualities are not at hand, and no much larger clone is one base apart.

The sequence was collected from a human donor with chronic lymphocytic leukemia. The rearrangement joined TRBV7-8 to TRBJ2-1; TRBD2 is perhaps the D gene, given 5 matching bases. The material sequenced was PBMCs, taken after 24 months of ibrutinib treatment. The DNA sequence follows: TGTGCCAGCAGCCTAGGCGCGCGGGTCCAGAGGTACAATGAGCAGTTCTTC. Translated, this is CASSLGARVQRYNEQFF. Joined to the reference TRBV7-8 and TRBJ2-1 proteins, this CDR3 gives the full variable domain: GAGVSQSPRYKVAKRGQDVALRCDPISGHVSLFWYQQALGQGPEFLTYFQNEAQLDKSGLPSDRFFAERPEGSVSTLKIQRTQQEDSAVYLCASSLGARVQRYNEQFFGPGTRLTVL.